This T cell receptor (beta chain) was captured by sequencing in a study of T cells after yellow fever vaccination. General study points: Weaker in magnitude, the secondary response showed a faster peak on day 5 versus 15.

In TCRdb, the 5' RACE reads were re-called with MiXCR into one record per CDR3 protein. Of some 350,000 distinct CDR3 sequences listed, approximately 4% are singletons. This CDR3 spans 15 amino acids. The germline V gene has CDR1 SGHRS and CDR2 YFSETQ. The V and J ends lost 2 bases and 0 bases, in that order; junction bases with no gene match: 4. This clonotype was recorded a few times. Antigen specificity is unknown. Sequencing used PBMCs, obtained 5 days after the yellow fever booster vaccination. The sequence was collected from a man aged 18 to 29 who received the YFV17D yellow fever vaccine. This rearrangement joins TRBV5-1 to TRBJ1-2, with 7 bases aligning to TRBD1. The CDR3 nucleotides read TGCGCCAGCAGCTTCCACAGGGGAACTAACTATGGCTACACCTTC. Its protein is CASSFHRGTNYGYTF. Together with reference TRBV5-1 and TRBJ1-2, the CDR3 gives the full variable domain: KAGVTQTPRYLIKTRGQQVTLSCSPISGHRSVSWYQQTPGQGLQFLFEYFSETQRNKGNFPGRFSGRQFSNSRSEMNVSTLELGDSALYLCASSFHRGTNYGYTFGSGTRLTVV.